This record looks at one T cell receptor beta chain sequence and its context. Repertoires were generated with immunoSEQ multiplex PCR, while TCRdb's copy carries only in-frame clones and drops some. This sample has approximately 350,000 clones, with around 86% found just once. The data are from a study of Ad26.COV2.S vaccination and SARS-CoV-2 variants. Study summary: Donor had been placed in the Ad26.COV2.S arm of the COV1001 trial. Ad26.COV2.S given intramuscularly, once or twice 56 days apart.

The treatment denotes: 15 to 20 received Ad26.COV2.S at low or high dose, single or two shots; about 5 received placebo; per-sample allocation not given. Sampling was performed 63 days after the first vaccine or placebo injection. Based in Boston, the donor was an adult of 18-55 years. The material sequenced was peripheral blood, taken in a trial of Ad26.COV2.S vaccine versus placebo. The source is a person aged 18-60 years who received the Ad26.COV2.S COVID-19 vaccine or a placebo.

CDR3 in DNA: TGTGCCAGCAGTTACGTTCAGGGCGAGGGAAACACTGAAGCTTTCTTT. Protein sequence: CASSYVQGEGNTEAFF. The chain recombines TRBV6-5 with TRBJ1-1; D might be TRBD1 (5 bases). Germline CDR1 reads MNHEY; CDR2 reads SVGAGI. The CDR3 contains 16 residues. V gave up 2 bases and J gave up 2 bases, with 15 bases separating them.